These 5 T cell receptor beta chains came from one sample sequenced in a study of identical twins. One entry per CDR3 protein results from TCRdb running MiXCR on the 5' RACE reads. The data hold about 900,000 distinct CDR3 sequences, with 9% to 15% observed a single time. These data were likewise used in another study, on yellow fever vaccine responses in identical twins.

Sequencing input: PBMCs. The receptors derive from a woman between 18 and 29 years old in good health.

The table lists this clonotype with many counts. The chain employs TRBV12-3 or TRBV12-4 and TRBJ1-6, with D possibly being TRBD1 (5 bases). V dropped 3 bases and J dropped 8 bases, with 8 bases sitting between them. CDR3 length: 13 amino acids. The CDR3 loop is CASSFQGYSPLHF. DNA of the CDR3: TGTGCCAGCAGTTTCCAGGGTTATTCACCCCTCCACTTT.

CDR3 coding DNA: TGTGCCAGCAGCTTGTTCGGGGCTTACAATGAGCAGTTCTTC. It yields the protein CASSLFGAYNEQFF. The gene calls are TRBV5-5 and TRBJ2-1; D tentatively fits TRBD1 or TRBD2 (5 bases each). Germline CDR1 is SGHKS and CDR2 is YYEKEE (reference sequence). With 1 base removed from V and 4 bases from J, the gap between germline ends came to 9 bases. This CDR3 is 14 amino acids long.

The chain recombines TRBV3-1 with TRBJ2-7; D remains ambiguous. Germline V gene data show CDR1 as LGHDT and CDR2 as YNNKEL (reference sequence). The CDR3 consists of 17 residues. Trimming shortened V by 1 base and J by 0 bases, and 16 bases separated the two germline ends. CDR3 region: CASSQVIAGPSSYEQYV. CDR3 in DNA: TGTGCCAGCAGCCAAGTTATCGCAGGACCAAGCTCCTACGAGCAGTACGTC.

This clonotype came up many times. The V gene is TRBV5-5, the J gene TRBJ2-1, with a weak D call TRBD2 (6 bases). Germline loops: CDR1 SGHKS, CDR2 YYEKEE (reference sequence). With 0 bases removed from V and 3 bases from J, the gap between germline ends came to 13 bases. The CDR3 covers 16 residues. The CDR3 protein is CASSLESSGYYNEQFF. CDR3 DNA sequence: TGTGCCAGCAGCTTGGAGAGTAGCGGATACTACAATGAGCAGTTCTTC.

This clonotype was seen at least ten times. The V gene is TRBV12-3 or TRBV12-4, the J gene TRBJ2-1; TRBD1 matches 9 bases. This CDR3 region has 15 residues. The V gene end was trimmed by 6 bases and the J gene end by 4 bases; junction bases not matched to a gene: 7. The CDR3 region is CASRGAGQGYNEQFF. CDR3 in DNA: TGTGCCAGCAGGGGGGCGGGACAGGGATACAATGAGCAGTTCTTC.